The present T cell receptor beta chain was sequenced within a study of Ad26.COV2.S vaccination and SARS-CoV-2 variants. As for treatment: around 19 received Ad26.COV2.S at low or high dose, single or two shots; about five received placebo; per-sample allocation not given. Day 63 after the first injection of vaccine or placebo was the sampling time. The table came from immunoSEQ multiplex PCR; TCRdb's copy has only in-frame clones and leaves some out. The top ten hold around 5.8% of the sample, which has roughly 350,000 clones, about 87% seen once. The length of the CDR3 is 14 residues. The germline V gene has CDR1 GTSNPN and CDR2 SVGIG (reference sequence). Trimming took 3 bases from V and 1 from J; bases not matched to a gene: 2.

This material consisted of peripheral blood, taken in a trial of Ad26.COV2.S vaccine versus placebo. The J gene is TRBJ2-3, the V gene TRBV30; 9 bases are shared with TRBD2. The TCR sequence derives from a person aged 18 to 65 who received the Ad26.COV2.S COVID-19 vaccine or a placebo. The CDR3 DNA sequence: TGTGCCTGGAGGTTAGCGGGGGGCACAGATACGCAGTATTTT. Amino acids: CAWRLAGGTDTQYF.